This TCR beta chain was sequenced during a study of blood T cell repertoires in COVID-19. Study at large: Samples of COVID-19 (acute and convalescent) were obtained from the United States, Italy and Spain. T cells, B-cell-depleted T cells, or PBMCs supplied cDNA or gDNA.

In this sample, this clone turned up once. Original processing notes: Reference gene primer amplification yielded estimated nucleated cell counts. TCRdb's copy holds only in-frame clones and misses some; the assay was immunoSEQ multiplex PCR. V and J calls and clone size are copied from that table; D and trimming were computed from the DNA. The table records about 220,000 clones, about 84% of them present only once. Losses at the gene ends were 5 bases for V and 7 bases for J; bases not matched to a gene: 13. This CDR3 is 17 amino acids long. The germline V gene has CDR1 SGHDT and CDR2 YYEEEE. This chain joins TRBV5-6 and TRBJ1-6; 9 positions agree with TRBD1. Specimen: peripheral blood. The TCR sequence derives from a human donor in a cohort sampled during active COVID-19. CDR3 region: CASRFGDGTGRNSPLHF. The CDR3 bases are TGTGCCAGCAGATTTGGGGACGGGACAGGGCGGAATTCACCCCTCCACTTT.